This T cell receptor beta chain was retrieved from a study of vaccination and CD4 T cells after COVID-19. Germline loops: CDR1 MDHEN, CDR2 SYDVKM. The CDR3 covers 16 residues. The V end was cut by 6 bases, the J end by 2 bases, with 19 bases between. This clonotype was observed a handful of times. One entry per CDR3 protein results from TCRdb running MiXCR on the PCR reads. The sample lists 20,000 or so distinct CDR3 sequences; under 60% were seen once. The V call is TRBV28, the J call TRBJ2-5; tentative D call: TRBD1 (5 bases). This clonotype originated in a human donor who had recovered from COVID-19. The starting material was CD4+ T cells from blood, obtained before SARS-CoV-2 vaccination. The CDR3 spells CASRGHSGLGQETQYF. The DNA for the CDR3 is TGTGCCAGCAGAGGCCATTCAGGGCTCGGGCAAGAGACCCAGTACTTC.